What follows describes a single TCR beta chain. This entry comes from a study of OX40 agonist ivuxolimab in advanced cancers. Germline CDR1 is GTSNPN and CDR2 is SVGIG (reference sequence). Trimming took off 3 bases at V and 3 bases at J, with 15 bases between the two ends. The CDR3 spans 14 residues. Using immunoSEQ multiplex PCR, the repertoire was profiled, and TCRdb retains in-frame clones only, with some absent. The profile shows tens of thousands of clones, roughly nine tenths of them singletons. V gene TRBV30 combines with J gene TRBJ2-7; the D gene is possibly TRBD2 (5 bases). The sequence derives from an adult with an advanced solid tumor such as melanoma, head and neck, liver or kidney cancer. Material: CD4+ or CD8+ T cells sorted from blood, obtained in a trial of the OX40 agonist ivuxolimab. DNA for the CDR3: TGTGCCTGGAGAGGACCCTCTCGGGGCTACGAGCAGTACTTC. This translates into CAWRGPSRGYEQYF.